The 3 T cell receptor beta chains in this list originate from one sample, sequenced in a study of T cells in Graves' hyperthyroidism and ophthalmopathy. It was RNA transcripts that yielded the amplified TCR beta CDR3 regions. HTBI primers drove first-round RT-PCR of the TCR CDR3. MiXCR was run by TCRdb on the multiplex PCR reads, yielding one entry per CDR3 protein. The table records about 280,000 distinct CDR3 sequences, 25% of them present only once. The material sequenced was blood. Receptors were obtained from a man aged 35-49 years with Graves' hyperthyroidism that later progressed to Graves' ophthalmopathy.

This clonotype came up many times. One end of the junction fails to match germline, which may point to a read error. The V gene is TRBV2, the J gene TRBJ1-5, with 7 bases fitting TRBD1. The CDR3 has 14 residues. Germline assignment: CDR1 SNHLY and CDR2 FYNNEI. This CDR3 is CASTPTGSNQPQHF. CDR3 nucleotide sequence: TGTGCCAGCACCCCGACAGGGAGCAACCAGCCCCAGCATTTT.

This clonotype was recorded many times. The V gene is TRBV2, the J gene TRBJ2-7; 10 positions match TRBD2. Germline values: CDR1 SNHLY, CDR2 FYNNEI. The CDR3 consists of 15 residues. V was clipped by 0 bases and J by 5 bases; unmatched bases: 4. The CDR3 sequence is CASSEASSGSHEQYF. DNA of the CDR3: TGTGCCAGCAGTGAAGCCTCTAGCGGGAGCCACGAGCAGTACTTC. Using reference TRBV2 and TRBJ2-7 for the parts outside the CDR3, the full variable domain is EPEVTQTPSHQVTQMGQEVILRCVPISNHLYFYWYRQILGQKVEFLVSFYNNEISEKSEIFDDQFSVERPDGSNFTLKIRSTKLEDSAMYFCASSEASSGSHEQYFGPGTRLTVT.

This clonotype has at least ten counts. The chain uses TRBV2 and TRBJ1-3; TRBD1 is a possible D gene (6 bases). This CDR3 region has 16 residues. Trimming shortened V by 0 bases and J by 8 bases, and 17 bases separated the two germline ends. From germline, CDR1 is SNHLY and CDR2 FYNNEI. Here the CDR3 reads CASSEAPATGFDTIYF. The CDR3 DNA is TGTGCCAGCAGTGAAGCGCCGGCCACAGGGTTTGACACCATATATTTT.